This TCR beta chain is from a study of T-cell memory formation after mild COVID-19. There are 14 residues in the CDR3. Germline values: CDR1 SGHAT, CDR2 FQDESV (reference sequence). The junction had 9 bases not matched to a gene; V was cut back by 4 bases and J by 7 bases. This clonotype was counted only a few times. TCRdb itself ran the 5' RACE reads through MiXCR, one entry per CDR3 protein. The sample shows about 360,000 distinct CDR3 sequences, around 15% of them seen only once. The chain links TRBV11-1 to TRBJ1-1; TRBD1 agrees at 7 bases. This clonotype was obtained from a man between 18 and 29 years old who had mild COVID-19 (a few samples of this study predate the infection). Cell type and time point are not known. The sample consisted of PBMCs or a T cell subset sorted from them (not recorded which). The CDR3 DNA reads as TGTGCCAGCAGCTACCAAGGGGGCTTGGATGAAGCTTTCTTT. This gives the protein CASSYQGGLDEAFF.